Sequencing of this TCR beta chain was carried out in a study of T cell responses to AZD1222 COVID-19 vaccine. On the study more broadly: Timing groups of about 4 and about 12 weeks for second doses were pooled.

TCRdb's copy holds only in-frame clones and misses some; the assay was immunoSEQ multiplex PCR. The sample records roughly 100,000 clones, 88% being singletons. CDR1 and CDR2 from the germline V gene are SGHDN and FVKESK. This CDR3 contains 15 residues. The trim removed 3 bases at V and 7 bases at J, leaving 8 bases unmatched. The chain combines TRBV14 with TRBJ2-4, with TRBD2 matching over 8 bases. The receptor was isolated from an adult in good health. The sequencing here drew on peripheral blood, taken on day 0 of AZD1222 vaccination. CDR3 nucleotide sequence: TGTGCCAGCAGCCACACGGGAGGGGTGTGGAACATTCAGTACTTC. Amino acids: CASSHTGGVWNIQYF.